This TCR beta chain originates from a study of beta chain features in type 1 diabetes. This CDR3 contains 15 residues. Germline V gene data show CDR1 as SQVTM and CDR2 as ANQGSEA. V was pared by 4 bases and J by 2 bases, with 17 bases between. The sequenced template was cDNA made from the entire isolated RNA. The repertoire was sequenced with immunoSEQ multiplex PCR; TCRdb's copy has only in-frame clones and lacks some. This table holds roughly 290,000 clones, 8% found once. This TCR was sampled from a woman between 18 and 29 years old in good health. The chain links TRBV29-1 to TRBJ1-2, with D perhaps TRBD1 (5 bases). The sequenced sample consisted of central memory CD4+ T cells from blood. The CDR3 region has the DNA TGCAGCGTTGGATTTTCGGGGCAGGTGAACTATGGCTACACCTTC. Encoded protein: CSVGFSGQVNYGYTF.